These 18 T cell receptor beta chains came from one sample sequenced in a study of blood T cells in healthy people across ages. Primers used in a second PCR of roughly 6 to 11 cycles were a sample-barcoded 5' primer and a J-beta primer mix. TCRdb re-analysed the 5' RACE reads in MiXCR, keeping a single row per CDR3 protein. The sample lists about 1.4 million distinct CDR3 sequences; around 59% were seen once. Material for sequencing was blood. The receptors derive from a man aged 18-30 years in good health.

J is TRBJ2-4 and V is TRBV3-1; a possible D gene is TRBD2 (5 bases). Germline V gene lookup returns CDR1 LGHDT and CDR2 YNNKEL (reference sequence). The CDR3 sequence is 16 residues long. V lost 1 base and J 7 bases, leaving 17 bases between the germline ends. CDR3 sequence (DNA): TGTGCCAGCAGCCAAGTTGGAGGTATGAAGGCGAACATTCAGTACTTC. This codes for CASSQVGGMKANIQYF.

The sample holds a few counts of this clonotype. This chain's CDR3 is CASSDREAFF. CDR3 nucleotides: TGTGCCAGCAGTGATAGGGAAGCTTTCTTT. This chain joins TRBV2 and TRBJ1-1; D unclear. This CDR3 comprises 10 residues. The germline V gene has CDR1 SNHLY and CDR2 FYNNEI. V lost 3 bases to trimming and J lost 8 bases, with 4 bases between them.

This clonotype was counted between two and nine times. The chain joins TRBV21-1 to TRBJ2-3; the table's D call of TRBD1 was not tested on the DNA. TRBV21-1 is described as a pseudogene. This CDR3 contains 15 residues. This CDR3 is CASSVGQVGTDTQYF. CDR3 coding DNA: TGTGCCAGCAGCGTGGGACAGGTTGGGACAGATACGCAGTATTTT.

CDR3 region: CASSFHTQSAYEQYF. CDR3 nucleotide sequence: TGTGCCAGCAGTTTCCATACCCAATCAGCCTACGAGCAGTACTTC. The chain carries TRBV28 and TRBJ2-5; D gene unclear. The DNA end is a closer match to TRBJ2-7, so the J assignment may be wrong. The CDR3 is 15 amino acids. Germline V gives CDR1 MDHEN, CDR2 SYDVKM.

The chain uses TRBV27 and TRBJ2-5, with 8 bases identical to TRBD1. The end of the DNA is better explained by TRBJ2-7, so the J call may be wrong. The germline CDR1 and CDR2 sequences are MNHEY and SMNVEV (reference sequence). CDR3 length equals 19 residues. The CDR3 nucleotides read TGTGCCAGCAGTTTATTGTCGACCTATGGACAGGGTTTCACCAACGAGCAGTACTTC. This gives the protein CASSLLSTYGQGFTNEQYF.

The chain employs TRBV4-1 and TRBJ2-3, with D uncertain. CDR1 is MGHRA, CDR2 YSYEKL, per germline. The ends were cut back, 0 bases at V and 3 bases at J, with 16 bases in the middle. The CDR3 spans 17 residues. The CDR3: CASSQEGSGVGTDTQYF. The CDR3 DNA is TGCGCCAGCAGCCAAGAAGGATCCGGAGTCGGTACAGATACGCAGTATTTT.

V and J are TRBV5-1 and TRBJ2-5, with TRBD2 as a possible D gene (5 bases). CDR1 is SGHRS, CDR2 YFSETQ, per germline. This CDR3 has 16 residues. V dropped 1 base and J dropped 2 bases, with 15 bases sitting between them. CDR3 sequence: CASSLYGGRIQETQYF. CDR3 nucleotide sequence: TGCGCCAGCAGCTTGTATGGCGGGCGCATACAAGAGACCCAGTACTTC.

The CDR3 sequence: CASSQEGGRGNEQFF. CDR3 DNA sequence: TGCGCCAGCAGCCAAGAAGGGGGGCGCGGAAATGAGCAGTTCTTC. The chain combines TRBV4-1 with TRBJ2-1; D might be TRBD1 or TRBD2, each matching 6 bases. The CDR3 sequence is 15 residues long. In germline, CDR1 is MGHRA, CDR2 YSYEKL. V lost 0 bases and J lost 7, with 13 bases in between.

Here the CDR3 reads CASSWTTSGGANEQFF. CDR3 DNA sequence: TGCGCCAGCAGCTGGACGACTAGCGGGGGGGCCAATGAGCAGTTCTTC. V gene TRBV5-1 combines with J gene TRBJ2-1; TRBD2 aligns across 14 bases. CDR1 SGHRS and CDR2 YFSETQ come from the germline V gene. V gave up 3 bases and J gave up 6 bases; unmatched junction bases: 5. This CDR3 has 16 amino acids.

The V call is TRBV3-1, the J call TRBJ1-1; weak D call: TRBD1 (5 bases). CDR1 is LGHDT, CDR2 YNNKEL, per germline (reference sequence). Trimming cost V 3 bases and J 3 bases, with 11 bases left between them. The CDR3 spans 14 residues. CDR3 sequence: CASSHLEGHTEAFF. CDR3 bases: TGTGCCAGCAGCCATCTCGAGGGACACACTGAAGCTTTCTTT.

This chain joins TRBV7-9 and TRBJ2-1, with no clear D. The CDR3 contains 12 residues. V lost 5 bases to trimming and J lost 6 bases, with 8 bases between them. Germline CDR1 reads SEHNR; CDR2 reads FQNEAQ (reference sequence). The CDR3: CASSPPPNEQFF. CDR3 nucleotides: TGTGCCAGCAGCCCCCCGCCCAATGAGCAGTTCTTC.

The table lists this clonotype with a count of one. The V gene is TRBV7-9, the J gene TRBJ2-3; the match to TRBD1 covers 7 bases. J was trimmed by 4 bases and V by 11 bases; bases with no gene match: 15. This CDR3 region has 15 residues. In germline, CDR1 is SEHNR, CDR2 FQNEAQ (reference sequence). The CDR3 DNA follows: TGTGCCGGCTACCTGACAGGGTCTGAGCCAGATACGCAGTATTTT. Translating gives CAGYLTGSEPDTQYF.

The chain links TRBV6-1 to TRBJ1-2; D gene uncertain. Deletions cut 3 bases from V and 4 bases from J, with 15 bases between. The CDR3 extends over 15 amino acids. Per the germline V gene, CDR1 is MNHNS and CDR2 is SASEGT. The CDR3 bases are TGTGCCAGCAGTGATGGTTCTCCAAGAAGCTATGGCTACACCTTC. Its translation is CASSDGSPRSYGYTF.

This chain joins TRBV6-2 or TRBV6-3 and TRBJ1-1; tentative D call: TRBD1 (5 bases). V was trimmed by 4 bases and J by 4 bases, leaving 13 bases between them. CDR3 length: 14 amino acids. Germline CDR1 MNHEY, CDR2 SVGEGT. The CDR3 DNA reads TGTGCCAGCAGTTCCCAATTTGGGGGCACTGAAGCTTTCTTT. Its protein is CASSSQFGGTEAFF.

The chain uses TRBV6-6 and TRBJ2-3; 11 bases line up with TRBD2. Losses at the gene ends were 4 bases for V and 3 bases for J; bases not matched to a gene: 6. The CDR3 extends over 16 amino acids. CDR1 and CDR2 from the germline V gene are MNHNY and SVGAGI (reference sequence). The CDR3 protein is CASSFLAGGGTDTQYF. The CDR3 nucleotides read TGTGCCAGCAGTTTCCTAGCGGGGGGTGGAACAGATACGCAGTATTTT.

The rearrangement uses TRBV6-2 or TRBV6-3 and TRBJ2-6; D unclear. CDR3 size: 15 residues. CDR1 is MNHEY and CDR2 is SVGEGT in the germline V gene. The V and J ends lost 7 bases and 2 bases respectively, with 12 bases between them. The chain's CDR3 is CASIMSVPGANVLTF. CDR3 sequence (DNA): TGTGCCAGCATAATGTCGGTTCCTGGGGCCAACGTCCTGACTTTC.

The CDR3, as DNA: TGTGCCAGCAGCACGAGCCTGCAATCTAGCGGGGGGTCAACCTCCTACGAGCAGTACTTC. Amino acids: CASSTSLQSSGGSTSYEQYF. V is TRBV21-1 and J is TRBJ2-7; the DNA was not compared with TRBD2, the D call given in the table. TRBV21-1 corresponds to a pseudogene. The length of the CDR3 is 20 residues.

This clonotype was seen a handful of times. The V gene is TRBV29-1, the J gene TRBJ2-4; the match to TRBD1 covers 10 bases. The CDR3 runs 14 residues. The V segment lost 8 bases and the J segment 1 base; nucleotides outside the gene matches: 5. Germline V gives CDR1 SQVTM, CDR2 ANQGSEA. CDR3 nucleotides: TGCAGCCCTGACAGGGGGCCGGCCAAAAACATTCAGTACTTC. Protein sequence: CSPDRGPAKNIQYF.